This T cell receptor beta chain was captured in a study of PD-1 blockade in classical Hodgkin lymphoma. At the level of the study: Nivolumab was administered to patients intravenously at 3 mg/kg every 2 weeks.

Brentuximab vedotin exposure varied among the patients, all of whom had relapsed after autologous stem cell transplantation. Patients had relapsed/refractory classical Hodgkin lymphoma with complete response, partial response or progressive disease as best response. TCRdb's table, derived via immunoSEQ multiplex PCR, lists solely in-frame clones and lacks some. Here the sample spans 89,000 or so clones, about nine tenths being singletons. The V end lost 3 bases, the J end lost 3 bases, and 6 bases lay between the germline ends. Germline V gene lookup returns CDR1 ENHRY and CDR2 SYGVKD. CDR3 size: 12 residues.

The sequence derives from a human donor with classical Hodgkin lymphoma. The material sequenced was peripheral blood mononuclear cells (PBMCs), taken before the second cycle of nivolumab. The rearrangement joins TRBV10-3 to TRBJ2-7; D is unclear. The CDR3 sequence is CAISEVGYEQYF. The CDR3 coding sequence is TGTGCCATCAGTGAAGTCGGCTACGAGCAGTACTTC.